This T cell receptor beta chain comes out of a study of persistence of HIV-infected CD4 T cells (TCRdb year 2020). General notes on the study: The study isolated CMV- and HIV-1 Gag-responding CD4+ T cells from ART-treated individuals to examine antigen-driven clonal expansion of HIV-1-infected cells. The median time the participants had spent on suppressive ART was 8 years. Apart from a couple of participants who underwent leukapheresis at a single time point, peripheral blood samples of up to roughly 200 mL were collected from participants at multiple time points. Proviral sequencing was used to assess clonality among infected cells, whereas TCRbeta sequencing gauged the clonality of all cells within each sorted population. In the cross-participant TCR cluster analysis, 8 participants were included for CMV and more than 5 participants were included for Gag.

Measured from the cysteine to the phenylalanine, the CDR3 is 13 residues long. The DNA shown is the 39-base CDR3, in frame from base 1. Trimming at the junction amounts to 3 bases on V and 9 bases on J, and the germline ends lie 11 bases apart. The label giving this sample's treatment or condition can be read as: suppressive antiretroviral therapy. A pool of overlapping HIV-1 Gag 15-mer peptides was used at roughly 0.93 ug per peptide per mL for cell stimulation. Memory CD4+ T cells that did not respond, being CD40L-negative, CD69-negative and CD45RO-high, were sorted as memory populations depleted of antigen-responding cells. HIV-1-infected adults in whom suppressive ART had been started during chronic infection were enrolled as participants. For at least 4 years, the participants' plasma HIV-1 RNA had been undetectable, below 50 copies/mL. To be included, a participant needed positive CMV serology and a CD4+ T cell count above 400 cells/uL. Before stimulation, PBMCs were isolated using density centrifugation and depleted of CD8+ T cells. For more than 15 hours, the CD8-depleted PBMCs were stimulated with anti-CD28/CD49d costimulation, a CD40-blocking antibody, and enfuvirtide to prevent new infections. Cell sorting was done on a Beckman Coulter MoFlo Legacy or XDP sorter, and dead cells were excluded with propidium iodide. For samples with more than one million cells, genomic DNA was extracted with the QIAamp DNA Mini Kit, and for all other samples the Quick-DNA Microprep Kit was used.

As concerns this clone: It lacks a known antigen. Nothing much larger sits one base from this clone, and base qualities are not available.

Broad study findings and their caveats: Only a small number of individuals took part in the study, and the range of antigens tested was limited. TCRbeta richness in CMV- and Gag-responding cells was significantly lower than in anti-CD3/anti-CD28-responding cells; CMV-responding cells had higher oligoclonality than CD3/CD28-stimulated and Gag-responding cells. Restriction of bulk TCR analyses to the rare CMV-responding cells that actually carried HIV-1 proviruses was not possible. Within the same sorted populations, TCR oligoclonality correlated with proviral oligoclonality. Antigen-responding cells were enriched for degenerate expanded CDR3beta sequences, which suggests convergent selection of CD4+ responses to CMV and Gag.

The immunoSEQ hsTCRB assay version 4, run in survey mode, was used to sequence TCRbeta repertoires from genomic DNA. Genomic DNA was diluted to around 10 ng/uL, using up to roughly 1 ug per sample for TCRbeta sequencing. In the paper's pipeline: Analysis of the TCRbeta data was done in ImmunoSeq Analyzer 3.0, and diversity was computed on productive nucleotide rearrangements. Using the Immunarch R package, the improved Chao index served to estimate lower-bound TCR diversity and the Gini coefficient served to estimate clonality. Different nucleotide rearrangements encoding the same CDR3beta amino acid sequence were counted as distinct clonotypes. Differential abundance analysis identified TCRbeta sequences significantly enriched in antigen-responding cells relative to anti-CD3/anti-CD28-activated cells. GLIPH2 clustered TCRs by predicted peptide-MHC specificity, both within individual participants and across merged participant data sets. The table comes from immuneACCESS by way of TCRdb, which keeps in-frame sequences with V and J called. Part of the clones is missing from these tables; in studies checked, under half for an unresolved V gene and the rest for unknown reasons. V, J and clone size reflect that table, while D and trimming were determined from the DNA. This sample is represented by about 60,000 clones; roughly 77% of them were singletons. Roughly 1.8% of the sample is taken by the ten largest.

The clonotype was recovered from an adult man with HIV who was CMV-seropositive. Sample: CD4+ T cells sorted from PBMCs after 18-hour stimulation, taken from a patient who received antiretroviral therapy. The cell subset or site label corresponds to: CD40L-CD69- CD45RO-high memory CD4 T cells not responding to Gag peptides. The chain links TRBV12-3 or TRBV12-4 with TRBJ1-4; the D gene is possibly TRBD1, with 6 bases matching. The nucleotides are TGTGCCAGCAGTTTGGCCGGGACACAAAAACTGTTTTTT. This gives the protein CASSLAGTQKLFF.